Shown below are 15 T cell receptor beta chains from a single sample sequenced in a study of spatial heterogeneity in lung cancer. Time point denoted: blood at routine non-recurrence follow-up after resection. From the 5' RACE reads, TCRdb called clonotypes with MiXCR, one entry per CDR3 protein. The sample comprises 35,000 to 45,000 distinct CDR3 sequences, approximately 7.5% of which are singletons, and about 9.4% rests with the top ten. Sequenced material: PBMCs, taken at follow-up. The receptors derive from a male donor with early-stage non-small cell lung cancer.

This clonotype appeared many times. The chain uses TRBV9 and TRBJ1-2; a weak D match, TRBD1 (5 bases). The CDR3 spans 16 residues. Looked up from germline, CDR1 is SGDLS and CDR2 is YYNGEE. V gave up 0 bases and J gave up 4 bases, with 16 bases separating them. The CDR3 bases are TGTGCCAGCAGCGTAGGCGGGGGACCGACCCTCTATGGCTACACCTTC. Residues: CASSVGGGPTLYGYTF. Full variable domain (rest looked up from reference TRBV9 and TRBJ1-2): DSGVTQTPKHLITATGQRVTLRCSPRSGDLSVYWYQQSLDQGLQFLIQYYNGEERAKGNILERFSAQQFPDLHSELNLSSLELGDSALYFCASSVGGGPTLYGYTFGSGTRLTVV.

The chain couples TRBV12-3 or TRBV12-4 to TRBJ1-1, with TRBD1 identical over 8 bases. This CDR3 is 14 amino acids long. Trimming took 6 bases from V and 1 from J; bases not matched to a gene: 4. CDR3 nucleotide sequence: TGTGCCAGCAGCCCGGGACAGGCGAACACTGAAGCTTTCTTT. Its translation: CASSPGQANTEAFF.

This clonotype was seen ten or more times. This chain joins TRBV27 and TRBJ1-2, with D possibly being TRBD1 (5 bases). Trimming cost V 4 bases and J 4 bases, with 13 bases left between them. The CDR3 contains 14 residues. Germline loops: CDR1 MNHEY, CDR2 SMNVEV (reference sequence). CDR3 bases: TGTGCCAGCAGTTCCCTAGAGGGGACCTATGGCTACACCTTC. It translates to CASSSLEGTYGYTF.

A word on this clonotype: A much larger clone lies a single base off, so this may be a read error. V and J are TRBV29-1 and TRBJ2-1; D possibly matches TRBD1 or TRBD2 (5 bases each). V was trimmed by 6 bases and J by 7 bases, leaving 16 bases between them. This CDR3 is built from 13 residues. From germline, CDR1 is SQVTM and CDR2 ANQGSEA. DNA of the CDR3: TGCAGCGTCAGGGACGCAGGGTGGAATGAGCAGTTCTTC. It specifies CSVRDAGWNEQFF.

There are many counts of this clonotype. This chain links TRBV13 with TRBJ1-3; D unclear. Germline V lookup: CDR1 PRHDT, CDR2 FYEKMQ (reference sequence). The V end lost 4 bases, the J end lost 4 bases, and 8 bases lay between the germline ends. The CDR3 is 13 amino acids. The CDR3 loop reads CASSSTSGNTIYF. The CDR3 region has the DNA TGTGCCAGCAGCTCCACATCGGGAAACACCATATATTTT.

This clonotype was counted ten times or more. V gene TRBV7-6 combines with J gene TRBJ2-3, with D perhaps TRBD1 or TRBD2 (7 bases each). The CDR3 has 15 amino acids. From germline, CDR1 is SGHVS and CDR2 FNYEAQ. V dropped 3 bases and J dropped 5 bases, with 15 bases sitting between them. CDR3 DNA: TGTGCCAGCAGCTTTGCAGGGGGAGGGGGAGATACGCAGTATTTT. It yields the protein CASSFAGGGGDTQYF.

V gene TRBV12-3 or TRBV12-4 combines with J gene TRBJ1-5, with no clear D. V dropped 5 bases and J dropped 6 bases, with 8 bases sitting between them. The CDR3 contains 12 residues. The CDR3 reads CASSTFPQPQHF. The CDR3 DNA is TGTGCCAGCAGTACCTTCCCTCAGCCCCAGCATTTT.

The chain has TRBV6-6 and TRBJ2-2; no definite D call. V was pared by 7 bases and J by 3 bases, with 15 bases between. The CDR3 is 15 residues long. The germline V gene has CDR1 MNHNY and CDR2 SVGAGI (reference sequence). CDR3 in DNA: TGTGCCAGCACCTCAGCCTTTCGGGACACCGGGGAGCTGTTTTTT. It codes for CASTSAFRDTGELFF.

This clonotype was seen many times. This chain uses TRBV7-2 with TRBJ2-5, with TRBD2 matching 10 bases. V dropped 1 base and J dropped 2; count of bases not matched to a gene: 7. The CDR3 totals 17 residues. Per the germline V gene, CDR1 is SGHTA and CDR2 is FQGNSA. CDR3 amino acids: CASSLEAGGPMQETQYF. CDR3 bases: TGTGCCAGCAGCTTAGAAGCGGGGGGGCCGATGCAAGAGACCCAGTACTTC.

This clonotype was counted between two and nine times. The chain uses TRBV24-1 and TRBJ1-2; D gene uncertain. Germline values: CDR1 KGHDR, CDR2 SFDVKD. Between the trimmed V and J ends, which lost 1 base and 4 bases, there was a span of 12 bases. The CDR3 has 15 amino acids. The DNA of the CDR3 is TGTGCCACCAGTGATTTAAGGTGCAGACGCTATGGCTACACCTTC. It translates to CATSDLRCRRYGYTF.

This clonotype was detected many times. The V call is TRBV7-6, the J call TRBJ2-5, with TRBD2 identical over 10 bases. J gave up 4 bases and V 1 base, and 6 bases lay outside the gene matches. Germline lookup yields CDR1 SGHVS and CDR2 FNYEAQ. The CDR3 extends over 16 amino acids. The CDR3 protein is CASSLVAGGSGETQYF. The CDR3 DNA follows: TGTGCCAGCAGCTTAGTAGCGGGGGGATCAGGAGAGACCCAGTACTTC.

CDR3 sequence: CASSQGLEQYF. The CDR3 DNA reads TGTGCCAGCAGCCAGGGACTCGAGCAGTACTTC. This chain connects TRBV3-1 to TRBJ2-7, with a weak D call TRBD2 (6 bases). The CDR3 runs to 11 residues. Trimming cost V 3 bases and J 6 bases, with 6 bases left between them. CDR1 and CDR2 (germline): LGHDT, YNNKEL (reference sequence).

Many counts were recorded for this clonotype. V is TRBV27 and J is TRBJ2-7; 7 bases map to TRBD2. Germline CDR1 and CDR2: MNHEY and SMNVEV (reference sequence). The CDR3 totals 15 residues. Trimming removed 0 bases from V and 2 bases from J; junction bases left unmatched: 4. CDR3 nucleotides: TGTGCCAGCAGTTTATCATCGGGGGGACCCTACGAGCAGTACTTC. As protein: CASSLSSGGPYEQYF.

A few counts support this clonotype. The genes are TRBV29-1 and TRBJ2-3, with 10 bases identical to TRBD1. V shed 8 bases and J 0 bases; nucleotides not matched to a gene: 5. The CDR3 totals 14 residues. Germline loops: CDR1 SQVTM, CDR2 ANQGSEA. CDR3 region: CSSGQGLSTDTQYF. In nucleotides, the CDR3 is TGCAGCTCGGGACAGGGGCTAAGCACAGATACGCAGTATTTT.

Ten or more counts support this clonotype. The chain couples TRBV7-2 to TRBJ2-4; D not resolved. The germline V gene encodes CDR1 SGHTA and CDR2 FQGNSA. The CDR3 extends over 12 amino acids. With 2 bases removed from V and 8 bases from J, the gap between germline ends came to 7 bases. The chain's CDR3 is CASSLTRDIQYF. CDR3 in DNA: TGTGCCAGCAGCTTAACAAGGGACATTCAGTACTTC.